This T cell receptor beta chain was sequenced for a study of T cells in Graves' hyperthyroidism and ophthalmopathy. This clonotype has ten or more counts. Calling Graves' hyperthyroidism stable meant ophthalmopathy did not progress within 18 months. Amplification yielded TCR beta CDR3 regions, with RNA transcripts as the source. A first-round RT-PCR of the TCR CDR3 used the HTBI primer set. TCRdb recomputed calls from the multiplex PCR reads with MiXCR, one row per CDR3 protein. The sample yields around 99,000 distinct CDR3 sequences, about 16% seen once. Source material: blood. The TCR was taken from a woman aged 45-65 years with Graves' hyperthyroidism.

The CDR3 loop reads CASSFSGSESDTQYF. The CDR3 DNA reads as TGTGCCAGCAGCTTCAGCGGGAGTGAGTCAGATACGCAGTATTTT. The chain couples TRBV7-9 to TRBJ2-3, with TRBD2 matching over 8 bases. The germline gives CDR1 SEHNR, CDR2 FQNEAQ (reference sequence). V trimming: 3 bases; J trimming: 4 bases; junction bases outside the gene matches: 6. The CDR3 sequence is 15 residues long.